These 31 T cell receptor beta chains were all obtained from the same sample, sequenced in a study of OX40 agonist ivuxolimab in advanced cancers. Sequenced by immunoSEQ multiplex PCR; TCRdb stores in-frame clones only, minus some. The sample carries around 77,000 clones, approximately 90% recorded once. The specimen was CD4+ or CD8+ T cells sorted from blood, collected in a trial of the OX40 agonist ivuxolimab. The receptors here all came from an adult with an advanced solid tumor such as melanoma, head and neck, liver or kidney cancer.

This chain uses TRBV5-1 with TRBJ2-1; tentative D call: TRBD1 (6 bases). Germline CDR1 and CDR2: SGHRS and YFSETQ. The CDR3 extends over 14 amino acids. V dropped 8 bases and J dropped 4 bases, with 16 bases sitting between them. The CDR3 loop is CASNPGHPYNEQFF. In DNA form, the CDR3 reads TGCGCCAGTAACCCGGGACATCCGTACAATGAGCAGTTCTTC. The full variable domain, in which reference TRBV5-1 and TRBJ2-1 provide the parts outside the CDR3, is KAGVTQTPRYLIKTRGQQVTLSCSPISGHRSVSWYQQTPGQGLQFLFEYFSETQRNKGNFPGRFSGRQFSNSRSEMNVSTLELGDSALYLCASNPGHPYNEQFFGPGTRLTVL.

V and J are TRBV19 and TRBJ1-5; 10 bases match TRBD1. This CDR3 contains 21 residues. V dropped 3 bases and J dropped 2; count of bases not matched to a gene: 19. Looked up from germline, CDR1 is LNHDA and CDR2 is SQIVND (reference sequence). CDR3 bases: TGTGCCAGTAGTATCAGGACAGGGACAGGGGTGGTTCGGGGTGGCAATCAGCCCCAGCATTTT. This codes for CASSIRTGTGVVRGGNQPQHF. The full variable domain, in which reference TRBV19 and TRBJ1-5 provide the parts outside the CDR3, is DGGITQSPKYLFRKEGQNVTLSCEQNLNHDAMYWYRQDPGQGLRLIYYSQIVNDFQKGDIAEGYSVSREKKESFPLTVTSAQKNPTAFYLCASSIRTGTGVVRGGNQPQHFGDGTRLSIL.

J is TRBJ2-7 and V is TRBV30, with a tentative D call TRBD2 (6 bases). The CDR3 is 12 amino acids. The V and J ends lost 3 bases and 5 bases respectively, with 11 bases between them. Germline V gene data show CDR1 as GTSNPN and CDR2 as SVGIG (reference sequence). The CDR3 region is CAWSLAGNEQYF. CDR3 nucleotide sequence: TGTGCCTGGAGCCTGGCGGGGAACGAGCAGTACTTC.

The rearrangement links TRBV6-5 to TRBJ2-1, with 8 bases matching TRBD2. V lost 0 bases to trimming and J lost 7 bases; unmatched junction nucleotides: 8. This CDR3 is built from 16 residues. Per the germline V gene, CDR1 is MNHEY and CDR2 is SVGAGI. CDR3 in DNA: TGTGCCAGCAGTTACTCTCGACTAGCGCCCGTAAATGAGCAGTTCTTC. Its translation: CASSYSRLAPVNEQFF.

This clone is a singleton in its sample. The chain links TRBV18 to TRBJ2-1; D unclear. Per germline, CDR1 KGHSH and CDR2 LQKENI. CDR3 length: 16 residues. Trimming shortened V by 0 bases and J by 3 bases, and 12 bases separated the two germline ends. The CDR3 reads CASSPPARRYYNEQFF. The CDR3 bases are TGTGCCAGCTCACCACCAGCCAGGCGGTACTACAATGAGCAGTTCTTC.

This sequence joins TRBV19 and TRBJ2-4; D gene unclear. V was trimmed by 5 bases and J by 6 bases, leaving 11 bases between them. From germline, CDR1 is LNHDA and CDR2 SQIVND (reference sequence). CDR3 length: 13 amino acids. In DNA, the CDR3 is TGTGCCAGTAGTTTCGGGCCCTTAAACATTCAGTACTTC. This sequence encodes CASSFGPLNIQYF.

This clone was found once. V and J are TRBV2 and TRBJ1-1, with TRBD1 as a possible D gene (5 bases). V was pared by 3 bases and J by 0 bases, with 8 bases between. Germline V gene data show CDR1 as SNHLY and CDR2 as FYNNEI. The CDR3 has 14 amino acids. The CDR3 loop reads CASSDQGMNTEAFF. The CDR3 region has the DNA TGTGCCAGCAGTGACCAGGGAATGAACACTGAAGCTTTCTTT.

Here the CDR3 reads CATSRGSGQESTEAFF. The CDR3 DNA sequence: TGTGCCACCAGCAGGGGTTCTGGACAGGAGAGCACTGAAGCTTTCTTT. This chain joins TRBV15 and TRBJ1-1; 7 bases align to TRBD1. The CDR3 is 16 amino acids. Trimming removed 3 bases from V and 4 bases from J; junction bases left unmatched: 11. CDR1 and CDR2 from the germline V gene are LNHNV and YYDKDF (reference sequence).

The V gene is TRBV5-1, the J gene TRBJ2-7; tentative D call: TRBD1 (6 bases). V was trimmed by 4 bases and J by 4 bases, leaving 12 bases between them. The germline CDR1 and CDR2 sequences are SGHRS and YFSETQ. The CDR3 contains 13 residues. The CDR3 DNA sequence: TGCGCCAGCAGCCCATGGACAGAATACGAGCAGTACTTC. Translating gives CASSPWTEYEQYF. Together with reference TRBV5-1 and TRBJ2-7, the CDR3 gives the full variable domain: KAGVTQTPRYLIKTRGQQVTLSCSPISGHRSVSWYQQTPGQGLQFLFEYFSETQRNKGNFPGRFSGRQFSNSRSEMNVSTLELGDSALYLCASSPWTEYEQYFGPGTRLTVT.

The V gene is TRBV7-2, the J gene TRBJ1-1; 7 bases map to TRBD1. With V trimmed by 5 bases and J by 0 bases, 6 bases remained unmatched. The CDR3 spans 15 residues. The germline V gene has CDR1 SGHTA and CDR2 FQGNSA. The CDR3 loop is CASSTQTGMNTEAFF. The CDR3 DNA reads as TGTGCCAGCAGCACCCAGACAGGGATGAACACTGAAGCTTTCTTT. The full variable domain, its missing parts supplied by reference TRBV7-2 and TRBJ1-1, is GAGVSQSPSNKVTEKGKDVELRCDPISGHTALYWYRQSLGQGLEFLIYFQGNSAPDKSGLPSDRFSAERTGGSVSTLTIQRTQQEDSAVYLCASSTQTGMNTEAFFGQGTRLTVV.

V gene TRBV2 combines with J gene TRBJ1-5, with D perhaps TRBD1 (5 bases). The CDR3 is 15 amino acids. V gave up 7 bases and J gave up 1 base, with 14 bases separating them. Germline V gene sequence: CDR1 SNHLY, CDR2 FYNNEI. The CDR3 loop is CASTGGGGSNQPQHF. The CDR3 bases are TGTGCCAGCACCGGGGGGGGTGGAAGCAATCAGCCCCAGCATTTT. The complete variable domain, with remaining parts taken from reference TRBV2 and TRBJ1-5, reads EPEVTQTPSHQVTQMGQEVILRCVPISNHLYFYWYRQILGQKVEFLVSFYNNEISEKSEIFDDQFSVERPDGSNFTLKIRSTKLEDSAMYFCASTGGGGSNQPQHFGDGTRLSIL.

The V call is TRBV11-2, the J call TRBJ2-3; the match to TRBD2 covers 12 bases. The junction had 7 bases not matched to a gene; V was cut back by 5 bases and J by 1 base. The germline gives CDR1 SGHAT, CDR2 FQNNGV. The CDR3 extends over 17 amino acids. The CDR3 here is CASSTGLAGRGTDTQYF. The DNA of the CDR3 is TGTGCCAGCAGCACCGGACTAGCGGGGCGGGGCACAGATACGCAGTATTTT.

The rearrangement joins TRBV27 to TRBJ1-1; 7 nucleotides align to TRBD1. This CDR3 spans 14 amino acids. Trimming took 7 bases from V and 4 from J; bases not matched to a gene: 9. Looked up from germline, CDR1 is MNHEY and CDR2 is SMNVEV (reference sequence). The DNA of the CDR3 is TGTGCCAGCACCTCCGGGACAGTCATCACTGAAGCTTTCTTT. Protein product: CASTSGTVITEAFF.

The rearrangement uses TRBV6-6 and TRBJ2-5; D unclear. Germline V gene data show CDR1 as MNHNY and CDR2 as SVGAGI (reference sequence). The CDR3 runs 12 residues. V lost 7 bases, J lost 9 bases, and 15 bases lay in between. The CDR3 reads CASTHPSIPQYF. CDR3 nucleotides: TGTGCCAGCACCCATCCGTCCATTCCCCAGTACTTC.

The V call is TRBV2, the J call TRBJ2-2; 7 positions agree with TRBD1. Losses at the gene ends were 6 bases for V and 2 bases for J; bases not matched to a gene: 3. This CDR3 spans 14 amino acids. In germline, CDR1 is SNHLY, CDR2 FYNNEI. The chain's CDR3 is CASRGQSNTGELFF. The CDR3 DNA follows: TGTGCCAGCAGGGGACAGTCCAACACCGGGGAGCTGTTTTTT.

This chain connects TRBV6-1 to TRBJ1-6; D uncertain. The CDR3 runs 14 residues. Germline-derived CDR1 and CDR2 are MNHNS and SASEGT. Trimming left V 6 bases short and J 6 bases short, with 12 bases between. The CDR3 reads CASRWEMLNSPLHF. DNA of the CDR3: TGTGCCAGCAGGTGGGAGATGCTTAATTCACCCCTCCACTTT.

The chain employs TRBV7-9 and TRBJ1-6; 7 bases fit TRBD1. Germline V gene sequence: CDR1 SEHNR, CDR2 FQNEAQ (reference sequence). V lost 8 bases to trimming and J lost 7 bases; unmatched junction nucleotides: 8. There are 14 residues in the CDR3. In DNA, the CDR3 is TGTGCCAGCGGCGGGGACAGCCTAAATTCACCCCTCCACTTT. Translation: CASGGDSLNSPLHF.

This chain links TRBV19 with TRBJ1-3; no reliable D call. The CDR3 has 19 amino acids. With 3 bases removed from V and 0 bases from J, the gap between germline ends came to 21 bases. CDR1 is LNHDA and CDR2 is SQIVND in the germline V gene (reference sequence). DNA of the CDR3: TGTGCCAGTAGTATCCCGGCCCCGCCGGTCCCGAGCTCTGGAAACACCATATATTTT. Translating it yields CASSIPAPPVPSSGNTIYF.

The chain recombines TRBV7-6 with TRBJ1-4; 8 bases agree with TRBD1. Germline lookup yields CDR1 SGHVS and CDR2 FNYEAQ. Unmatched junction bases numbered 6, after V lost 4 bases and J lost 8 bases. The CDR3 has 14 amino acids. CDR3 region: CASSSGQGNEKLFF. The DNA for the CDR3 is TGTGCCAGCAGCTCTGGACAGGGTAACGAAAAACTGTTTTTT.

This clone was recorded once. The chain employs TRBV6-1 and TRBJ1-1; 8 bases fit TRBD1. The germline V gene encodes CDR1 MNHNS and CDR2 SASEGT. The CDR3 is 15 amino acids. After removal of 1 base from V and 1 base from J, the junction contained 2 bases not matched to a gene. The CDR3 spells CASSEGQGRNTEAFF. In nucleotides, the CDR3 is TGTGCCAGCAGTGAAGGACAGGGGAGGAACACTGAAGCTTTCTTT.

The chain joins TRBV6-1 to TRBJ2-7; TRBD2 matches at 8 bases. After removal of 2 bases from V and 4 bases from J, the junction contained 7 bases not matched to a gene. The CDR3 length is 15 residues. Looked up from germline, CDR1 is MNHNS and CDR2 is SASEGT. The CDR3 DNA follows: TGTGCCAGCAGTGAAAGTTGGACTAGCCCTTACGAGCAGTACTTC. Translating gives CASSESWTSPYEQYF.

The chain recombines TRBV7-9 with TRBJ2-7; TRBD1 or TRBD2 may be the D gene (5 bases each). The CDR3 length is 14 residues. Trimming left V 5 bases short and J 7 bases short, with 18 bases between. Germline V gene data show CDR1 as SEHNR and CDR2 as FQNEAQ (reference sequence). Here the CDR3 reads CASSAEDNRREQYF. For the CDR3, the DNA is TGTGCCAGCAGCGCGGAGGACAACCGGAGGGAGCAGTACTTC.

This chain uses TRBV2 with TRBJ2-5; no clear D gene. Trimming left V 4 bases short and J 4 bases short, with 10 bases between. In germline, CDR1 is SNHLY, CDR2 FYNNEI. This CDR3 has 13 residues. CDR3 region: CASSALQGETQYF. The DNA of the CDR3 is TGTGCCAGCAGTGCGCTCCAAGGAGAGACCCAGTACTTC.

A single count supports this clone. This chain uses TRBV12-5 with TRBJ1-2; D gene ambiguous. Trimming removed 4 bases at V and 2 bases at J, with 14 bases between. Germline values: CDR1 LGHNT, CDR2 FRNRAP. This CDR3 has 15 amino acids. As DNA, the CDR3 is TGTGCTAGTGGTTCGAGCTTAGAAAGAAACTATGGCTACACCTTC. Amino acid sequence: CASGSSLERNYGYTF.

Details on this clone: The sample contains more than one DNA sequence encoding this CDR3. The V gene is TRBV14, the J gene TRBJ1-6, with a weak D call TRBD1 (5 bases). This CDR3 has 15 amino acids. The V gene lost 4 bases and the J gene lost 9 bases, with 16 bases spanning the gap. Germline CDR1 and CDR2: SGHDN and FVKESK. CDR3 nucleotides: TGTGCCAGCAGCCCTGGGCAGGGCATTCCTTCACCCCTCCACTTT. As protein: CASSPGQGIPSPLHF.

The chain couples TRBV18 to TRBJ2-5; a weak D match, TRBD2 (5 bases). This CDR3 contains 13 residues. Trimming pared 4 bases from V and 0 bases from J, leaving 6 bases between. The V gene's germline CDR1 is KGHSH and CDR2 LQKENI. The CDR3 nucleotides are TGTGCCAGCTCACTGAGGGACCAAGAGACCCAGTACTTC. It encodes CASSLRDQETQYF.

The V call is TRBV6-5, the J call TRBJ2-3; either TRBD1 or TRBD2 may fit D (5 bases each). This CDR3 is built from 15 residues. V lost 6 bases, J lost 2 bases, and 15 bases lay in between. The germline gives CDR1 MNHEY, CDR2 SVGAGI. The CDR3 is CASRETGALTDTQYF. For the CDR3, the DNA is TGTGCCAGCAGAGAGACCGGGGCCCTCACAGATACGCAGTATTTT.

This clone was seen once. This chain uses TRBV6-6 with TRBJ1-1; D gene ambiguous. The CDR3 has 14 amino acids. Trimming took off 7 bases at V and 1 base at J, with 13 bases between the two ends. In germline, CDR1 is MNHNY, CDR2 SVGAGI (reference sequence). The CDR3: CASTHWGANTEAFF. The CDR3 DNA is TGTGCCAGCACCCACTGGGGAGCGAACACTGAAGCTTTCTTT.

The chain carries TRBV11-2 and TRBJ1-1; D unclear. The CDR3 is 14 amino acids. V was clipped by 1 base and J by 1 base, with 7 bases between them. Germline V gene lookup returns CDR1 SGHAT and CDR2 FQNNGV. CDR3 in amino acids: CASSLVGPNTEAFF. The CDR3 nucleotides are TGTGCCAGCAGCTTAGTAGGGCCGAACACTGAAGCTTTCTTT.

CDR3 amino acids: CSVASSSYEQYF. CDR3 nucleotides: TGCAGCGTTGCCAGCTCCTCATACGAGCAGTACTTC. The chain joins TRBV29-1 to TRBJ2-7; D ambiguous. Germline CDR1 reads SQVTM; CDR2 reads ANQGSEA. The CDR3 spans 12 residues. V dropped 4 bases and J dropped 4 bases, with 11 bases sitting between them.

The chain couples TRBV7-9 to TRBJ1-1; 7 nucleotides match TRBD1. Germline V lookup: CDR1 SEHNR, CDR2 FQNEAQ (reference sequence). The CDR3 has 14 residues. V lost 5 bases and J lost 3; bases outside the gene matches: 6. CDR3 in DNA: TGTGCCAGCAGCACTAGACAGGGTGACACTGAAGCTTTCTTT. The encoded protein is CASSTRQGDTEAFF.